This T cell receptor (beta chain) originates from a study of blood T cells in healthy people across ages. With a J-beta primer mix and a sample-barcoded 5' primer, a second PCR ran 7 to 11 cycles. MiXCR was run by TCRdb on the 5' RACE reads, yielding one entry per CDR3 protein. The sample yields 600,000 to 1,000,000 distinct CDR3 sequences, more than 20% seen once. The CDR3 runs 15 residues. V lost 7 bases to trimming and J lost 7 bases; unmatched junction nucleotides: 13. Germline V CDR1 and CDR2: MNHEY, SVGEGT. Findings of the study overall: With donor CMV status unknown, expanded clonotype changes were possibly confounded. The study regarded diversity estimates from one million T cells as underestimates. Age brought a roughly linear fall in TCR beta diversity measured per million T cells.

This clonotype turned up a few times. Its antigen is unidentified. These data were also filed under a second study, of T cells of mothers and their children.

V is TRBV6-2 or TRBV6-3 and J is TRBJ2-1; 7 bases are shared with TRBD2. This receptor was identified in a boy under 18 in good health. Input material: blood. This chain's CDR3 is CASIIGGSSKNEQFF. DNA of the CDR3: TGTGCCAGCATAATAGGCGGGAGCTCCAAAAATGAGCAGTTCTTC.